Here is one TCR beta chain with its context. As yet, its antigen is unknown. The CDR3 is made up of 13 amino acids. Trimming took 3 bases from V and 2 from J, leaving 8 bases between them. The germline CDR1 and CDR2 sequences are KGHSH and LQKENI. Described time point: new active TB diagnosis, blood taken before or within 7 days of starting treatment. Confirmation came from sputum smear and/or culture positivity for M. tuberculosis. TCRdb keeps only in-frame clones here, not all; method: immunoSEQ multiplex PCR. The profile shows about 38,000 clones, roughly 95% of them singletons. These data originate in a study of T cells in tuberculosis. For the study at large: T cells were selected with CD1B tetramers loaded with glucose monomycolate. PBMC were archived before or within 7 days of starting treatment.

General observations from the study: Smaller alpha distances in active tuberculosis partly reflected shorter CDR3-alpha lengths.

The V call is TRBV18, the J call TRBJ2-7, with a tentative D call TRBD1 (6 bases). The material was PBMCs, obtained at tuberculosis diagnosis. The origin of this receptor is an adult with tuberculosis. DNA of the CDR3: TGTGCCAGCTCACCCAGGGGAACCTACGAGCAGTACTTC. Its translation is CASSPRGTYEQYF.